Below are 11 T cell receptor beta chains sequenced from a single sample in a study of shared clonotypes between healthy human individuals. Using immunoSEQ multiplex PCR, the repertoire was profiled, and TCRdb retains in-frame clones only, with some absent. The table has about half a million clones, almost 80% seen once; the top ten hold more than 10%. Sample: PBMCs. Every receptor here comes from a woman in her thirties or forties in good health. Some clones in this sample may be carry-over from other donors' samples.

V gene TRBV10-3 combines with J gene TRBJ2-2, with D unresolved. CDR1 and CDR2 from the germline V gene are ENHRY and SYGVKD. V lost 2 bases, J lost 6 bases, and 10 bases lay in between. CDR3 length: 14 amino acids. The CDR3: CAISEAGGPGELFF. The CDR3 DNA reads as TGTGCCATCAGTGAGGCAGGCGGTCCCGGGGAGCTGTTTTTT.

This clone was counted a single time. This chain uses TRBV9 with TRBJ2-7, with D possibly being TRBD1 (6 bases). The CDR3 contains 13 residues. Per germline, CDR1 SGDLS and CDR2 YYNGEE. The V gene lost 4 bases and the J gene lost 1 base, with 9 bases spanning the gap. The CDR3 is CASSPGESYEQYF. The CDR3 DNA sequence: TGTGCCAGCAGCCCAGGGGAATCCTACGAGCAGTACTTC.

In its sample, this clone was seen once. V usage is TRBV4-1 and J usage is TRBJ2-1, with a tentative D call TRBD2 (5 bases). Germline CDR1 MGHRA, CDR2 YSYEKL. This CDR3 has 12 residues. The V and J ends lost 4 bases and 9 bases respectively, with 10 bases between them. The CDR3 region has the DNA TGCGCCAGCAGCCTTAACAGCGGTGAGCAGTTCTTC. Encoded protein: CASSLNSGEQFF.

Turning to this clone: One base separates it from a far larger clone, so it is likely a read error. The chain joins TRBV29-1 to TRBJ1-2, with a possible D match to TRBD1 (5 bases). Germline CDR1 and CDR2: SQVTM and ANQGSEA. The CDR3 covers 12 residues. V was trimmed by 4 bases and J by 4 bases, leaving 10 bases between them. The CDR3 DNA reads as TGCAGCGTTGGGACATCAAGCTATGGCTACACCTTC. It specifies CSVGTSSYGYTF. Filled out from reference TRBV29-1 and TRBJ1-2, the complete variable domain reads SAVISQKPSRDICQRGTSLTIQCQVDSQVTMMFWYRQQPGQSLTLIATANQGSEATYESGFVIDKFPISRPNLTFSTLTVSNMSPEDSSIYLCSVGTSSYGYTFGSGTRLTVV.

The chain has TRBV6-8 and TRBJ1-6; D may be TRBD1 (6 bases). With 10 bases removed from V and 7 bases from J, the gap between germline ends came to 14 bases. This CDR3 spans 13 amino acids. Germline CDR1 is MNHGY and CDR2 is SAAAGT. This chain's CDR3 is CAKSGQLNSPLHF. The CDR3 DNA sequence: TGTGCCAAGAGCGGACAGTTAAATTCACCCCTCCACTTT.

As to this clone: The same CDR3 also results from other DNA sequences found in this sample. The genes are TRBV5-1 and TRBJ2-1, with D possibly matching TRBD2 (5 bases). V lost 0 bases and J 5 bases, leaving 9 bases between the germline ends. Germline values: CDR1 SGHRS, CDR2 YFSETQ. This CDR3 is built from 14 residues. CDR3 nucleotide sequence: TGCGCCAGCAGCTTGGGAGGGCTTGACAATGAGCAGTTCTTC. Translated: CASSLGGLDNEQFF.

This clone has only a few counts. The CDR3 region is CASSQGGGGGGNYGYTF. CDR3 coding DNA: TGCGCCAGCAGCCAAGGTGGAGGGGGAGGGGGTAACTATGGCTACACCTTC. The chain recombines TRBV4-1 with TRBJ1-2, with TRBD1 as a possible D gene (6 bases). The V end was cut by 1 base, the J end by 1 base, with 16 bases between. Germline CDR1 is MGHRA and CDR2 is YSYEKL. The CDR3 has 17 residues.

The CDR3 protein is CASSEWSTGELFF. CDR3 in DNA: TGTGCCAGCAGTGAGTGGTCTACCGGGGAGCTGTTTTTT. The chain couples TRBV25-1 to TRBJ2-2; D is undetermined. Germline values: CDR1 MGHDK, CDR2 SYGVNS. V dropped 3 bases and J dropped 5 bases, with 7 bases sitting between them. The CDR3 spans 13 residues.

The V and J genes are TRBV28 and TRBJ2-1; 15 bases agree with TRBD2. CDR1 and CDR2 (germline): MDHEN, SYDVKM. The CDR3 covers 17 residues. V was clipped by 5 bases and J by 7 bases; unmatched bases: 9. The CDR3 sequence: CASSPPPGTSGRNEQFF. The CDR3 DNA reads as TGTGCCAGCAGTCCGCCCCCCGGGACTAGCGGGAGGAATGAGCAGTTCTTC. The full variable domain, with the rest looked up from reference TRBV28 and TRBJ2-1, is DVKVTQSSRYLVKRTGEKVFLECVQDMDHENMFWYRQDPGLGLRLIYFSYDVKMKEKGDIPEGYSVSREKKERFSLILESASTNQTSMYLCASSPPPGTSGRNEQFFGPGTRLTVL.

Concerning this clone: One end of the junction is discordant with germline, which a read error may explain. This chain connects TRBV2 to TRBJ2-7; D unclear. Per germline, CDR1 SNHLY and CDR2 FYNNEI. CDR3 length: 13 residues. The CDR3 DNA sequence: TGTGCCACCAGTTTTGGGGTCTCCTACGAGCAGTACTTC. Translated: CATSFGVSYEQYF. The entire variable domain, with the rest obtained from reference TRBV2 and TRBJ2-7, is as follows: EPEVTQTPSHQVTQMGQEVILRCVPISNHLYFYWYRQILGQKVEFLVSFYNNEISEKSEIFDDQFSVERPDGSNFTLKIRSTKLEDSAMYFCATSFGVSYEQYFGPGTRLTVT.

In this sample, this clone turned up once. This chain joins TRBV4-3 and TRBJ2-2; TRBD1 matches at 7 bases. The CDR3 length is 15 residues. From germline, CDR1 is LGHNA and CDR2 YSLEER. With V trimmed by 0 bases and J by 7 bases, 5 bases remained unmatched. The CDR3 nucleotides are TGCGCCAGCAGCCAAGATCACAGGGGTGGCGGGGAGCTGTTTTTT. This sequence encodes CASSQDHRGGGELFF.